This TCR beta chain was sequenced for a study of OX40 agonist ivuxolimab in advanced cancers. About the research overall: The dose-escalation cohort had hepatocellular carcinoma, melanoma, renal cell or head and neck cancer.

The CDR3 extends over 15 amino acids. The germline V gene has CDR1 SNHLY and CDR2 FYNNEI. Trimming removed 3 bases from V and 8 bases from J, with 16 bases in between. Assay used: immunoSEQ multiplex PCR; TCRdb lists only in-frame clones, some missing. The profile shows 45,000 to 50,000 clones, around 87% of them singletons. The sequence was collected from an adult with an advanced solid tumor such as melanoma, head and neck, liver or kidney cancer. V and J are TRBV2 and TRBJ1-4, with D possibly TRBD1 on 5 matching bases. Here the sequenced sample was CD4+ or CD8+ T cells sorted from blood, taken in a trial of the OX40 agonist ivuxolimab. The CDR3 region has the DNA TGTGCCAGCAGTGAGGGGCCAGTTAGGCGAGAAAAACTGTTTTTT. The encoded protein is CASSEGPVRREKLFF.